These 7 T cell receptor beta chains were sequenced from one sample in a study of cytomegalovirus exposure and HLA in healthy donors. Data came from immunoSEQ multiplex PCR; TCRdb stores just in-frame clones and leaves some out. Of over 150,000 clones listed, roughly 90% are singletons. Specimen: PBMCs. The source of these receptors is a woman between 18 and 29 years old in good health and CMV-seronegative.

The chain uses TRBV6-5 and TRBJ1-2, with D possibly matching TRBD1 (6 bases). V was clipped by 2 bases and J by 8 bases, with 21 bases between them. The CDR3 extends over 16 amino acids. Germline assignment: CDR1 MNHEY and CDR2 SVGAGI. CDR3: CASSYEGGGRGTGYTF. CDR3 DNA sequence: TGTGCCAGCAGTTACGAAGGGGGGGGCAGGGGAACGGGCTACACCTTC.

To note about this clone: Other DNA sequences of this sample code for an identical CDR3. The genes are TRBV7-9 and TRBJ1-2, with 8 positions matching TRBD1. The V and J ends lost 5 bases and 0 bases, in that order; junction bases with no gene match: 2. Germline loops: CDR1 SEHNR, CDR2 FQNEAQ (reference sequence). The CDR3 is 14 amino acids. This CDR3 is CASSRTGTNYGYTF. CDR3 nucleotides: TGTGCCAGCAGCCGGACAGGGACTAACTATGGCTACACCTTC.

This chain connects TRBV18 to TRBJ1-5, with TRBD1 identical over 7 bases. The germline V gene encodes CDR1 KGHSH and CDR2 LQKENI. With 2 bases clipped from V and 4 bases from J, the junction kept 5 bases outside the gene matches. This CDR3 spans 15 amino acids. CDR3 sequence (DNA): TGTGCCAGCTCACCATTGGGACAGTTAAATCAGCCCCAGCATTTT. This encodes CASSPLGQLNQPQHF.

The chain couples TRBV5-1 to TRBJ2-3, with 11 nucleotides matching TRBD2. The J segment lost 4 bases and the V segment lost 0 bases, leaving 7 bases of the junction unmatched. In germline, CDR1 is SGHRS, CDR2 YFSETQ. This CDR3 has 17 residues. This CDR3 is CASSLGRLAGYSDTQYF. The CDR3 region has the DNA TGCGCCAGCAGCTTGGGGCGACTAGCGGGGTATTCAGATACGCAGTATTTT.

The chain is built from TRBV6-5 and TRBJ1-5; 9 nucleotides match TRBD1. The CDR3 loop spans 15 amino acids. The germline CDR1 and CDR2 sequences are MNHEY and SVGAGI. J gave up 5 bases and V 7 bases, and 9 bases lay outside the gene matches. The CDR3 DNA is TGTGCCAGCACCTCGGGGACAGGGCCTCATCAGCCCCAGCATTTT. This sequence encodes CASTSGTGPHQPQHF.

The chain carries TRBV4-3 and TRBJ2-1; D might be TRBD1 (9 bases). The germline CDR1 and CDR2 sequences are LGHNA and YSLEER. The CDR3 runs to 15 residues. V lost 5 bases to trimming and J lost 10 bases, with 21 bases between them. The CDR3 nucleotides read TGCGCCAGCAGCTATCGGGGGGGACAGGGAGGGGAGCAGTTCTTC. Amino acid sequence: CASSYRGGQGGEQFF.

The chain carries TRBV6-4 and TRBJ2-5, with TRBD2 matching over 9 bases. CDR1 and CDR2 (germline): MRHNA, SNTAGT. CDR3 length: 16 residues. The V and J ends lost 0 bases and 5 bases, in that order; junction bases with no gene match: 7. CDR3 amino acids: CASSDSYLAGRETQYF. DNA of the CDR3: TGTGCCAGCAGTGACTCCTATCTAGCGGGGAGGGAGACCCAGTACTTC.